This paragraph reports one T cell receptor beta chain. This clone was observed many times. The clone's antigen remains unknown. The read is 3 residues too short to cover the CDR3 end, so that end is filled in from the germline J gene. Trimming costs V 5 bases and J 8 bases, and their ends lie 22 bases apart. In the germline V gene (reference sequence), CDR1 corresponds to LNHDA and CDR2 to SQIVND. Spanning cysteine to phenylalanine, the CDR3 consists of 16 amino acids. Sequencing covers 39 bases of the CDR3, shown here with the frame starting at base 1. Both CVID patients and healthy controls were predominantly of Caucasian heritage. Heparinized peripheral whole blood samples of about 4.5 to 8.5 ml were obtained from each donor. Genomic DNA from adults with common variable immune deficiency (CVID) and from healthy adult controls was used for sequencing of TCRbeta CDR3 repertoires. The control group was made up of around 22 healthy adult volunteers (about 10 male and 12 female) whose ages ranged from about 20 to 66 years, with a mean age of roughly 33. Diluted blood was density-centrifuged over Hypaque 1077 or Ficoll-Paque to isolate peripheral blood mononuclear cells. Genomic DNA was obtained from unsorted mononuclear cells using either Qiagen column purification or a centrifugation-based method.

Equivalent amounts of genomic DNA from CVID and control samples were used as sequencing input. For every sample, a 60 bp segment covering the rearranged TCRbeta CDR3 region was amplified and then sequenced. TCRbeta amplification used the immunoSEQ assay, a bias-corrected multiplex PCR with high-throughput sequencing. As for how the authors treated the data: Each unique nucleotide sequence was treated as a clone and annotated with V, D and J genes, copy number and frequency. Sequences were labeled productive if in frame, and non-productive if out of frame or containing stop codons. As previously described, clonality was calculated on the basis of Shannon's entropy. Mean CDR3 Kyte-Doolittle hydropathy was derived from the predicted amino acid sequences of productive clones. Hierarchical clustering of scaled V gene usage was performed with the R hclust function using Manhattan distance and complete linkage. Sharing of clones by CDR3 amino acid sequence was evaluated by resampling 12 repertoires per group over 100 rounds. The repertoires were searched for fewer than 75 published EBV-specific TCRbeta sequences and a few hundred published CMV-specific TCRbeta sequences. Analysis left out two CVID samples that produced under 10,000 sequences, so some 45 CVID repertoires remained. This is the immuneACCESS table as TCRdb keeps it, with only in-frame sequences that have V and J called. A part of the clones is gone; compared with another copy, unresolved V genes explain less than half, and the rest is unexplained. Clonal size and the V and J genes are those of that table, whereas D and trimming came from the DNA. The table gives some 40,000 clones for this sample, with none occurring only once. 2.5% to 3.5% of the sample is taken by the ten largest.

This entry comes from a study of T cell clonality in common variable immunodeficiency (dated by TCRdb to about 2015). Study-level results and caveats: TCRbeta clonality was higher in CVID subjects than in healthy controls (t-test p = 0.018), and the increase was most characteristic of about a third of subjects. Although equal DNA input was used, an average of roughly 85,000 unique sequences per sample was obtained for controls, compared with approximately 30,000 for CVID samples. Fewer deletions and N-nucleotide insertions were reportedly observed in CVID TCRbeta sequences, and highly modified clones with 13 or more V deletions were reportedly absent from CVID TCRbeta sequences. Patient heterogeneity within the CVID cohort put limits on correlating repertoire features with clinical complications. According to the authors, figuring out what caused the increased clonality in CVID would require sequencing the repertoires of T cell subpopulations. Healthy controls shared more TCRbeta clones with each other than CVID subjects shared among themselves (p < 0.0001).

Sample: peripheral blood mononuclear cells. The chain employs TRBV19 and TRBJ2-1; a confident D gene designation cannot be given. The sequence was collected from a person aged 18 to 75 in good health. The CDR3 here reads CASSPGSSNSEHEQFF. CDR3 bases read: TGTGCCAGTAGTCCCGGGTCATCCAACTCTGAACATGAG.